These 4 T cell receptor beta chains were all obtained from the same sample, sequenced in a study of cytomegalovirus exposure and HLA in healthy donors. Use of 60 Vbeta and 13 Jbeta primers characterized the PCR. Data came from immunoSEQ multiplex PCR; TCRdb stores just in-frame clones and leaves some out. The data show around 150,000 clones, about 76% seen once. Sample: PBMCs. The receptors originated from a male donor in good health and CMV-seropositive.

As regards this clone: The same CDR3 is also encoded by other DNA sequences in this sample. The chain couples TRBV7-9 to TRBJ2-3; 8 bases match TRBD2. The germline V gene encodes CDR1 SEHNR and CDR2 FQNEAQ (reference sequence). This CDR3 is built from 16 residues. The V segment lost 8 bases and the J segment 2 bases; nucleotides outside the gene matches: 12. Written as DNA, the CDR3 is TGTGCCAGCCGCGGCGGGGGGCTACAGCCCACAGATACGCAGTATTTT. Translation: CASRGGGLQPTDTQYF. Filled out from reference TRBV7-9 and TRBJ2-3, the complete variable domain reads DTGVSQNPRHKITKRGQNVTFRCDPISEHNRLYWYRQTLGQGPEFLTYFQNEAQLEKSRLLSDRFSAERPKGSFSTLEIQRTEQGDSAMYLCASRGGGLQPTDTQYFGPGTRLTVL.

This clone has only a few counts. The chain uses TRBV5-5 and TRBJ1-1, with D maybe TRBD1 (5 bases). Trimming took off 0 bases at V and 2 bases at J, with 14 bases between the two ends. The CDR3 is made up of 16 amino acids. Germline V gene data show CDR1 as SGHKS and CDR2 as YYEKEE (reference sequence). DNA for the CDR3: TGTGCCAGCAGCTTGGTTCTGGTACAGGTCAACACTGAAGCTTTCTTT. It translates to CASSLVLVQVNTEAFF.

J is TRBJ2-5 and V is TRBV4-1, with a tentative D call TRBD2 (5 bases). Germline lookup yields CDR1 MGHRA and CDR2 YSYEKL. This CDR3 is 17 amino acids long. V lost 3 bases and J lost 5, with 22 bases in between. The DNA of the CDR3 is TGCGCCAGCAGCCAGAACGGGGAGTTGCTAACCAAGGAGACCCAGTACTTC. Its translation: CASSQNGELLTKETQYF.

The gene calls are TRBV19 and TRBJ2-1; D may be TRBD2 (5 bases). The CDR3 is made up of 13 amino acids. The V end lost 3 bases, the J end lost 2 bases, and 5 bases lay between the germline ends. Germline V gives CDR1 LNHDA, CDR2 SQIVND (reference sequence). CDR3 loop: CASSMRAYNEQFF. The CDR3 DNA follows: TGTGCCAGTAGTATGAGGGCCTACAATGAGCAGTTCTTC. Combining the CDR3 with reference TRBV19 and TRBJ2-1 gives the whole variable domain DGGITQSPKYLFRKEGQNVTLSCEQNLNHDAMYWYRQDPGQGLRLIYYSQIVNDFQKGDIAEGYSVSREKKESFPLTVTSAQKNPTAFYLCASSMRAYNEQFFGPGTRLTVL.